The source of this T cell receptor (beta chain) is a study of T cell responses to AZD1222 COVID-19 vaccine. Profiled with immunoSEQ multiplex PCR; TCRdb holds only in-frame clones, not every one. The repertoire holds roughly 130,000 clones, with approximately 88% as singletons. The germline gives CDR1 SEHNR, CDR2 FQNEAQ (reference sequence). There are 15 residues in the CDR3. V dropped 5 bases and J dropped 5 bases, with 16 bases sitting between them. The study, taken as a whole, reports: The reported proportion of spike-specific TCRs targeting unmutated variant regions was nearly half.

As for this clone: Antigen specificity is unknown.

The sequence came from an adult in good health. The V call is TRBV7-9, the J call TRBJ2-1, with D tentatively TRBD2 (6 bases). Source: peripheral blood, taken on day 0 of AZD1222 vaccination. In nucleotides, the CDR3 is TGTGCCAGCAGCCGCGGAGGGGCGCTCCACAATGAGCAGTTCTTC. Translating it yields CASSRGGALHNEQFF.